This T cell receptor (beta chain) was captured by sequencing in a study of T cell responses to AZD1222 COVID-19 vaccine. Study-level results: Mostly white British, mostly female donors; authors suggested clonal diversity may be underestimated.

As concerns this clone: No antigen is known for it.

The CDR3 contains 18 residues. The ends lost 4 bases at V and 0 bases at J; junction bases unmatched: 9. Germline CDR1 SGDLS, CDR2 YYNGEE. The protocol was immunoSEQ multiplex PCR, while the TCRdb copy is restricted to in-frame clones and leaves out a portion. Here the sample spans tens of thousands of clones, roughly 75% being singletons. The analysis combined second doses at about 4 or about 12 weeks. The sequence was collected from an adult who received the AZD1222 COVID-19 vaccine. The chain couples TRBV9 to TRBJ2-6; TRBD1 matches at 8 bases. The sequencing used peripheral blood, collected 28 days after the second AZD1222 dose. The CDR3 sequence is CASSPRGDRTSGANVLTF. In DNA, the CDR3 is TGTGCCAGCAGCCCAAGAGGGGACAGGACCTCTGGGGCCAACGTCCTGACTTTC.